These 32 T cell receptor beta chains were all obtained from the same sample, sequenced in a study of OX40 agonist ivuxolimab in advanced cancers. The library was built by means of the immunoSEQ multiplex PCR assay. TCRdb retrieved this table from immuneACCESS and kept in-frame rearrangements only. Not all clones are present; in checked studies, unresolved V genes account for under half, and no reason is known for the remainder. In all, the sample holds tens of thousands of clones, and approximately 89% of those were seen once. The ten most abundant clones make up approximately 1% of the sample. The source was CD4+ or CD8+ T cells sorted from blood, collected in a trial of the OX40 agonist ivuxolimab. The receptors come from an adult with an advanced solid tumor such as melanoma, head and neck, liver or kidney cancer.

V and J are TRBV6-5 and TRBJ2-5; D tentatively reads TRBD1 or TRBD2 (5 bases each). Trimming cost V 4 bases and J 9 bases, with 21 bases left between them. This CDR3 has 15 residues. CDR1 and CDR2 from the germline V gene are MNHEY and SVGAGI. CDR3 amino acids: CASSSPRDGQLAQYF. CDR3 coding DNA: TGTGCCAGCAGTTCACCTAGGGACGGACAATTGGCCCAGTACTTC.

This clone occurred once. The V call is TRBV7-9, the J call TRBJ1-4; D is undetermined. This CDR3 is 12 amino acids long. Trimming pared 4 bases from V and 6 bases from J, leaving 6 bases between. The V gene's germline CDR1 is SEHNR and CDR2 FQNEAQ (reference sequence). CDR3 residues: CASSSPDEKLFF. In DNA form, the CDR3 reads TGTGCCAGCAGCTCCCCGGATGAAAAACTGTTTTTT.

The chain combines TRBV6-6 with TRBJ2-7; D remains ambiguous. CDR1 is MNHNY, CDR2 SVGAGI, per germline (reference sequence). CDR3 size: 12 residues. Trimming removed 7 bases from V and 0 bases from J, with 7 bases in between. The DNA of the CDR3 is TGTGCCAGCAATGACATCTCCTACGAGCAGTACTTC. Translated, it gives CASNDISYEQYF.

V is TRBV5-4 and J is TRBJ1-2; the D is unclear. In germline, CDR1 is SGHNT, CDR2 YYREEE (reference sequence). The length of the CDR3 is 14 residues. V was shortened by 0 bases and J by 2 bases, with 8 bases between the two germline ends. The CDR3 DNA is TGTGCCAGCAGCTTGGTTTCAGACAACTATGGCTACACCTTC. It translates to CASSLVSDNYGYTF.

To note about this clone: At one of its ends the junction is not consistent with the germline gene, which may arise from a read error. The chain couples TRBV30 to TRBJ1-5; no firm D call. CDR1 is GTSNPN and CDR2 is SVGIG in the germline V gene (reference sequence). The CDR3 is 16 residues long. Here the CDR3 reads CAWRRTYTVQQSAPAF. The CDR3 nucleotides read TGTGCCTGGAGGCGCACTTATACTGTACAGCAATCAGCCCCAGCATTT.

This chain joins TRBV2 and TRBJ1-6, with D unclear. With 7 bases removed from V and 7 bases from J, the gap between germline ends came to 14 bases. The CDR3 length is 14 residues. CDR1 and CDR2 (germline): SNHLY, FYNNEI. CDR3: CASTANDGNSPLHF. DNA for the CDR3: TGTGCCAGCACGGCAAATGACGGGAATTCACCCCTCCACTTT.

The genes are TRBV18 and TRBJ1-2, with a weak D call TRBD1 (5 bases). The V end was cut by 2 bases, the J end by 8 bases, with 12 bases between. Looked up from germline, CDR1 is KGHSH and CDR2 is LQKENI. CDR3 size: 13 residues. In DNA, the CDR3 is TGTGCCAGCTCACCAAATGGGGCTGACGGCTACACCTTC. Translated: CASSPNGADGYTF.

V is TRBV2 and J is TRBJ2-5; 10 bases fit TRBD2. CDR1 is SNHLY, CDR2 FYNNEI, per germline. The CDR3 length is 16 residues. V lost 6 bases, J lost 4 bases, and 11 bases stayed unmatched. CDR3 residues: CASSIDKRGGRETQYF. The CDR3 nucleotides read TGTGCCAGCAGCATCGATAAGCGGGGGGGCCGAGAGACCCAGTACTTC.

The chain has TRBV5-1 and TRBJ1-2; D may be TRBD1 (5 bases). CDR1 is SGHRS, CDR2 YFSETQ, per germline. V dropped 6 bases and J dropped 8 bases, with 17 bases sitting between them. This CDR3 spans 13 amino acids. CDR3 nucleotide sequence: TGCGCCAGCAACGACGCGGTTAAGGGGGGCTACACCTTC. It codes for CASNDAVKGGYTF.

The chain couples TRBV4-2 to TRBJ2-5, with a weak D call TRBD2 (5 bases). The CDR3 contains 13 residues. Trimming removed 0 bases from V and 4 bases from J, with 6 bases in between. Germline V lookup: CDR1 LGHNA, CDR2 YNFKEQ. For the CDR3, the DNA is TGTGCCAGCAGCCAAGAGGCGGGAGAGACCCAGTACTTC. As protein: CASSQEAGETQYF.

This clone was counted between two and nine times. J is TRBJ1-2 and V is TRBV25-1, with a possible D match to TRBD1 (6 bases). Germline lookup yields CDR1 MGHDK and CDR2 SYGVNS. With 3 bases removed from V and 8 bases from J, the gap between germline ends came to 16 bases. CDR3 size: 14 residues. CDR3: CASSDSGGARGYTF. The CDR3 DNA follows: TGTGCCAGCAGTGACTCGGGGGGGGCGCGAGGCTACACCTTC.

The chain combines TRBV19 with TRBJ1-1, with no clear D. The CDR3 totals 15 residues. V lost 4 bases to trimming and J lost 1 base, with 13 bases between them. Looked up from germline, CDR1 is LNHDA and CDR2 is SQIVND (reference sequence). The CDR3 here is CASSKQSGGNTEAFF. The DNA for the CDR3 is TGTGCCAGTAGTAAGCAGTCGGGAGGGAACACTGAAGCTTTCTTT.

The chain uses TRBV4-1 and TRBJ1-1; D is undetermined. V lost 1 base to trimming and J lost 11 bases, with 11 bases between them. The germline V gene encodes CDR1 MGHRA and CDR2 YSYEKL. The CDR3 has 12 residues. Here the CDR3 reads CASSQALRPAFF. The CDR3 DNA reads TGCGCCAGCAGCCAAGCCCTTAGACCCGCTTTCTTT.

This clone has only one observation. The chain links TRBV28 to TRBJ1-6; 9 positions match TRBD1. Germline V gives CDR1 MDHEN, CDR2 SYDVKM. The CDR3 is 14 residues long. Trimming at V came to 4 bases and at J to 6 bases, leaving 1 base not matched to a gene. As DNA, the CDR3 is TGTGCCAGCAGTTCGACAGGGGGTAATTCACCCCTCCACTTT. This sequence encodes CASSSTGGNSPLHF.

The chain combines TRBV5-1 with TRBJ2-6; the D is unclear. V was clipped by 9 bases and J by 2 bases, with 12 bases between them. Germline V CDR1 and CDR2: SGHRS, YFSETQ. CDR3 length equals 14 residues. The CDR3 protein is CATSPGAGANVLTF. In DNA, the CDR3 is TGCGCCACCTCCCCCGGTGCTGGGGCCAACGTCCTGACTTTC.

This rearrangement joins TRBV5-6 to TRBJ2-5; 7 nucleotides align to TRBD1. Germline CDR1 is SGHDT and CDR2 is YYEEEE. V lost 6 bases to trimming and J lost 3 bases; unmatched junction nucleotides: 11. The CDR3 covers 15 residues. CDR3 sequence reads: CASTLQGKVEETQYF. The CDR3 coding sequence is TGTGCCAGCACTCTACAGGGGAAGGTCGAAGAGACCCAGTACTTC.

This chain connects TRBV18 to TRBJ2-1; D unresolved. The CDR3 is made up of 15 amino acids. Germline CDR1 reads KGHSH; CDR2 reads LQKENI. V was trimmed by 3 bases and J by 7 bases, leaving 16 bases between them. The CDR3 sequence: CASSPRQPLGNEQFF. DNA for the CDR3: TGTGCCAGCTCACCTAGACAACCCCTTGGGAATGAGCAGTTCTTC.

The chain employs TRBV5-4 and TRBJ2-3; 9 positions agree with TRBD1. The CDR3 runs 17 residues. The junction had 11 bases not matched to a gene; V was cut back by 6 bases and J by 0 bases. Germline CDR1 SGHNT, CDR2 YYREEE (reference sequence). Here the CDR3 reads CASTTGTGSSSTDTQYF. The CDR3 DNA follows: TGTGCCAGCACCACCGGGACAGGGTCTTCTAGCACAGATACGCAGTATTTT.

The DNA for the CDR3 is TGTGCCAGCATCATTGAGCTTGCGGCCTCAAACATTCAGTACTTC. Translating it yields CASIIELAASNIQYF. The chain carries TRBV2 and TRBJ2-4; no reliable D call. Per the germline V gene, CDR1 is SNHLY and CDR2 is FYNNEI. The CDR3 runs 15 residues. Trimming left V 7 bases short and J 6 bases short, with 19 bases between.

This CDR3 reads CASSLPGGNEQYF. The CDR3 DNA follows: TGTGCCAGCAGCTTGCCAGGTGGTAACGAGCAGTACTTC. The rearrangement links TRBV5-4 to TRBJ2-7; D remains unclear. This CDR3 contains 13 residues. Trimming left V 1 base short and J 5 bases short, with 10 bases between. Germline CDR1 is SGHNT and CDR2 is YYREEE (reference sequence).

The genes are TRBV11-2 and TRBJ2-5; the D gene is possibly TRBD2 (5 bases). The CDR3 is 13 amino acids. The germline CDR1 and CDR2 sequences are SGHAT and FQNNGV. Trimming left V 6 bases short and J 3 bases short, with 11 bases between. The CDR3 protein is CASSLPGKETQYF. CDR3 nucleotides: TGTGCCAGCAGTTTACCGGGAAAAGAGACCCAGTACTTC.

The genes are TRBV6-6 and TRBJ2-2, with D perhaps being TRBD1 or TRBD2 (5 bases each). With 10 bases removed from V and 6 bases from J, the gap between germline ends came to 15 bases. CDR1 is MNHNY, CDR2 SVGAGI, per germline (reference sequence). The CDR3 is made up of 13 amino acids. CDR3 residues: CATQLVGAGELFF. The CDR3 bases are TGTGCCACCCAGCTAGTGGGGGCCGGGGAGCTGTTTTTT.

The chain carries TRBV29-1 and TRBJ2-2; TRBD1 agrees at 8 bases. The CDR3 is 15 amino acids. V trimming: 6 bases; J trimming: 5 bases; junction bases outside the gene matches: 11. CDR1 and CDR2 from the germline V gene are SQVTM and ANQGSEA. The CDR3, as DNA: TGCAGCGTGAAGAACCCGGGACAGGAAACCGGGGAGCTGTTTTTT. Translating gives CSVKNPGQETGELFF.

The chain is built from TRBV4-2 and TRBJ2-2; 10 nucleotides line up with TRBD2. This CDR3 comprises 16 residues. The V gene end was trimmed by 4 bases and the J gene end by 4 bases; junction bases not matched to a gene: 6. Germline CDR1 LGHNA, CDR2 YNFKEQ. The CDR3 DNA sequence: TGTGCCAGCAGCCTCAAGCCTAGCGGGGGCACCGGGGAGCTGTTTTTT. This gives the protein CASSLKPSGGTGELFF.

In its sample, this clone was seen once. V is TRBV5-4 and J is TRBJ1-2; perhaps TRBD1 as D (6 bases). The CDR3 is 14 residues long. V gave up 4 bases and J gave up 7 bases, with 17 bases separating them. The V gene's germline CDR1 is SGHNT and CDR2 YYREEE (reference sequence). This CDR3 is CASSPGQLLGGYTF. CDR3 DNA: TGTGCCAGCAGCCCTGGACAGTTGTTAGGTGGCTACACCTTC.

The chain is built from TRBV10-3 and TRBJ1-1; 8 nucleotides line up with TRBD1. This CDR3 spans 14 amino acids. J gave up 1 base and V 7 bases, and 5 bases lay outside the gene matches. Germline-derived CDR1 and CDR2 are ENHRY and SYGVKD. CDR3 sequence (DNA): TGTGCCATCAACTTGACAGGGGAGAACACTGAAGCTTTCTTT. Translation: CAINLTGENTEAFF.

The CDR3 coding sequence is TGCGCCAGCAGCTTGGCCACCCGGACTAGCGGGAAAGAGACCCAGTACTTC. It codes for CASSLATRTSGKETQYF. The chain couples TRBV5-1 to TRBJ2-5; 12 bases line up with TRBD2. With V trimmed by 0 bases and J by 3 bases, 6 bases remained unmatched. From germline, CDR1 is SGHRS and CDR2 YFSETQ. CDR3 length: 17 residues.

The chain joins TRBV5-1 to TRBJ1-6, with 7 bases that match TRBD1. Germline V gene sequence: CDR1 SGHRS, CDR2 YFSETQ. With 4 bases clipped from V and 9 bases from J, the junction kept 10 bases outside the gene matches. This CDR3 comprises 15 residues. The CDR3 coding sequence is TGCGCCAGCAGCAGCGGGACAGCCTCATCTTCACCCCTCCACTTT. This codes for CASSSGTASSSPLHF.

The chain employs TRBV6-5 and TRBJ1-2; 7 bases are shared with TRBD1. Germline assignment: CDR1 MNHEY and CDR2 SVGAGI. CDR3 length equals 14 residues. V was pared by 4 bases and J by 4 bases, with 6 bases of the junction left unmatched. Here the CDR3 DNA reads TGTGCCAGCAGTTCCCAGACAGGGCCCTATGGCTACACCTTC. Protein: CASSSQTGPYGYTF.

The chain joins TRBV2 to TRBJ1-2; no definite D call. Trimming left V 6 bases short and J 1 base short, with 6 bases between. This CDR3 has 12 residues. Germline V gene lookup returns CDR1 SNHLY and CDR2 FYNNEI. Here the CDR3 DNA reads TGTGCCAGCAGATGGGATAACTATGGCTACACCTTC. It translates to CASRWDNYGYTF.

The rearrangement joins TRBV6-6 to TRBJ1-5, with 8 bases identical to TRBD1. Germline CDR1 MNHNY, CDR2 SVGAGI (reference sequence). J lost 6 bases, V lost 5 bases, and 6 bases had no gene match. CDR3 length: 14 amino acids. The DNA of the CDR3 is TGTGCCAGCAGTGCTCGGACAGGGAGTCAGCCCCAGCATTTT. Protein product: CASSARTGSQPQHF.

The chain carries TRBV25-1 and TRBJ1-2; D call uncertain. Per the germline V gene, CDR1 is MGHDK and CDR2 is SYGVNS. V was pared by 4 bases and J by 4 bases, with 10 bases between. This CDR3 has 13 residues. The CDR3 is CASSGGRSYGYTF. CDR3 DNA sequence: TGTGCCAGCAGTGGTGGCAGGTCCTATGGCTACACCTTC.